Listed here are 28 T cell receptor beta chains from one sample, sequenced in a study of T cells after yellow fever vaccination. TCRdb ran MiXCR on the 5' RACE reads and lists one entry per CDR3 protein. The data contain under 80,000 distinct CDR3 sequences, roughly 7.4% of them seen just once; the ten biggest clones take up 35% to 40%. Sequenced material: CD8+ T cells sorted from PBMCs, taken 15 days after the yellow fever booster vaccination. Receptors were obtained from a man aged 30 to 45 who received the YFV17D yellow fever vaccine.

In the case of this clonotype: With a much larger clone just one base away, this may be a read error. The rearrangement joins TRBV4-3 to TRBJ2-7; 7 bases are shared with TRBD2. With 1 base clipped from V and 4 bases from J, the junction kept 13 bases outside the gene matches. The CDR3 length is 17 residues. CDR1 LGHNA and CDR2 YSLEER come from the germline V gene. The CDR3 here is CASSQGVVAGLQYEQYF. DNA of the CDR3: TGCGCCAGCAGCCAAGGAGTGGTAGCGGGCCTACAGTACGAGCAGTACTTC.

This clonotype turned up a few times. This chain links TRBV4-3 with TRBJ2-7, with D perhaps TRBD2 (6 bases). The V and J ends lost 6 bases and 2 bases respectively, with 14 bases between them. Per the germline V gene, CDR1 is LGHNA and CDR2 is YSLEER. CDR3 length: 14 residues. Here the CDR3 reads CASSPGSGAYEQYF. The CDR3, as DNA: TGCGCCAGCAGTCCGGGGTCGGGGGCCTACGAGCAGTACTTC.

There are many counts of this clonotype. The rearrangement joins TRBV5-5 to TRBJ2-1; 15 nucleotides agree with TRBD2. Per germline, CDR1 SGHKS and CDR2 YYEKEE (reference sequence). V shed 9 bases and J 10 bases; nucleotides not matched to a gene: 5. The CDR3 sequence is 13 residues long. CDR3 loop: CATGLAGGSEQFF. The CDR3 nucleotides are TGTGCCACCGGACTAGCGGGAGGGAGCGAGCAGTTCTTC.

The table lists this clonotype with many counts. CDR3 nucleotide sequence: TGCGCCAGCAGCGAAGGCAGGCTCCGGCCTAGGGGGTACTACGAGCAGTACTTC. It yields the protein CASSEGRLRPRGYYEQYF. This chain joins TRBV5-1 and TRBJ2-7; tentative D call: TRBD1 (6 bases). Germline assignment: CDR1 SGHRS and CDR2 YFSETQ. CDR3 length: 18 amino acids. The V end was cut by 4 bases, the J end by 3 bases, with 26 bases between. The variable domain in full, with the rest retrieved from reference TRBV5-1 and TRBJ2-7, is KAGVTQTPRYLIKTRGQQVTLSCSPISGHRSVSWYQQTPGQGLQFLFEYFSETQRNKGNFPGRFSGRQFSNSRSEMNVSTLELGDSALYLCASSEGRLRPRGYYEQYFGPGTRLTVT.

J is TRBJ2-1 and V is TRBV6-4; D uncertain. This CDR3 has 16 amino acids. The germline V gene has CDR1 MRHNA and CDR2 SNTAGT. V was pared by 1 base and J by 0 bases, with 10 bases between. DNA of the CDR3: TGTGCCAGCAGTGACTTGGCTCGAAGCTCCTACAATGAGCAGTTCTTC. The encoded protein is CASSDLARSSYNEQFF.

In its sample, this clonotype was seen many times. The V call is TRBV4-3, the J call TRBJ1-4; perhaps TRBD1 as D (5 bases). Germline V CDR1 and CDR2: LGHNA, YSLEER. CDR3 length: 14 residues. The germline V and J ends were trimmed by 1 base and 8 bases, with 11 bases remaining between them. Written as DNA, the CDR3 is TGCGCCAGCAGCCAAGCCCAGGGACGCGAAAAACTGTTTTTT. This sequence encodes CASSQAQGREKLFF.

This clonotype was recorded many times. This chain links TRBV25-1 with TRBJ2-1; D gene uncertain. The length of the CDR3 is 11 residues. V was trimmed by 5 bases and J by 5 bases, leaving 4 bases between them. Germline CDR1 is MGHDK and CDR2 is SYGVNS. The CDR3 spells CASSPNNEQFF. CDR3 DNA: TGTGCCAGCAGTCCTAACAATGAGCAGTTCTTC.

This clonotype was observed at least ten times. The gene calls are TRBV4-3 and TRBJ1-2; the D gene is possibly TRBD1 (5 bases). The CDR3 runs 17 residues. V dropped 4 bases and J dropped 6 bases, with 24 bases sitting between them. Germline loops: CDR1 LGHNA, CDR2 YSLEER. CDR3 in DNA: TGCGCCAGCAGCCGCCAAGAGGCTGGGGGATCGCGGGATGGCTACACCTTC. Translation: CASSRQEAGGSRDGYTF.

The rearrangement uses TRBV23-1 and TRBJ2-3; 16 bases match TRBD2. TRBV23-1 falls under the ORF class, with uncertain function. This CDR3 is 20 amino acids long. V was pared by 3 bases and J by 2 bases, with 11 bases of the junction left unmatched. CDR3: CASSHKGGLAGGPVTDTQYF. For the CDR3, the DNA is TGCGCCAGCAGTCACAAGGGGGGACTAGCGGGAGGGCCAGTCACAGATACGCAGTATTTT.

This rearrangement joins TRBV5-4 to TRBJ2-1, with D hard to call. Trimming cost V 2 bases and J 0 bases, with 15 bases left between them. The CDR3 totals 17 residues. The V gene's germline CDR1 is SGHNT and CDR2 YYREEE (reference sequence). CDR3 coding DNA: TGTGCCAGCAGCTTAGAAGAAGAGTTAAGCTCCTACAATGAGCAGTTCTTC. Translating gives CASSLEEELSSYNEQFF.

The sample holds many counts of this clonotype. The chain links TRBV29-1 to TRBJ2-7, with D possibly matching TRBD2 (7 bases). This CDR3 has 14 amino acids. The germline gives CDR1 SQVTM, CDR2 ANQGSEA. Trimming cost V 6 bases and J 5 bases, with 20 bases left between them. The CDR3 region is CSVEGGTRVDEQYF. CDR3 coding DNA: TGCAGCGTCGAGGGGGGGACCCGGGTAGACGAGCAGTACTTC.

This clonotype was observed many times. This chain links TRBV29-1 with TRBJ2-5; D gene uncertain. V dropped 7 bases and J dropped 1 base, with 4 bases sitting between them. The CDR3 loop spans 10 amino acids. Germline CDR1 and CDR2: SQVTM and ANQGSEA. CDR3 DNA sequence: TGCAGCGCCCTCCAAGAGACCCAGTACTTC. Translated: CSALQETQYF.

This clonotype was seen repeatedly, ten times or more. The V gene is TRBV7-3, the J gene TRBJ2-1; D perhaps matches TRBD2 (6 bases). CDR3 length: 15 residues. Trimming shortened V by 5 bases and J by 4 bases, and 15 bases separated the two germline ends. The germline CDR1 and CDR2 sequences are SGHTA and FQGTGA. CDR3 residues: CASSPRDSGYNEQFF. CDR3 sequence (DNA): TGTGCCAGCAGCCCTCGGGACTCCGGATACAATGAGCAGTTCTTC.

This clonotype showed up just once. The CDR3 bases are TGTGCCAGCAGCTTAAGGGCGGCGGGAGTGCGACCAGATACGCAGTATTTT. This gives the protein CASSLRAAGVRPDTQYF. V usage is TRBV7-8 and J usage is TRBJ2-3; 7 nucleotides line up with TRBD2. CDR1 and CDR2 (germline): SGHVS, FQNEAQ. This CDR3 has 17 amino acids. With 2 bases clipped from V and 4 bases from J, the junction kept 12 bases outside the gene matches.

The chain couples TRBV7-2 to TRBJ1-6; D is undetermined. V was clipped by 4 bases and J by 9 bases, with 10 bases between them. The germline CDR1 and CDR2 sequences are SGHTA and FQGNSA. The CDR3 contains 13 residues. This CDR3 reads CASSSFVGSPLHF. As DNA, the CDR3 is TGTGCCAGCAGCTCATTCGTAGGTTCACCCCTCCACTTT.

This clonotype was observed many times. CDR3 sequence reads: CASSEAGTEQYF. CDR3 DNA: TGTGCCAGCAGTGAGGCGGGCACCGAGCAGTACTTC. The V gene is TRBV27, the J gene TRBJ2-7, with D possibly matching TRBD2 (5 bases). V gave up 5 bases and J gave up 6 bases, with 11 bases separating them. The CDR3 contains 12 residues. Germline V gene sequence: CDR1 MNHEY, CDR2 SMNVEV (reference sequence).

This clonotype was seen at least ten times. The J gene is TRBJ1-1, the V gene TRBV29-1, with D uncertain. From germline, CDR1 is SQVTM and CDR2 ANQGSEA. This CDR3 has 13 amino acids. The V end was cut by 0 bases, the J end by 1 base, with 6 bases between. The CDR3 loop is CSVEDLTNTEAFF. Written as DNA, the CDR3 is TGCAGCGTTGAAGATCTGACGAACACTGAAGCTTTCTTT.

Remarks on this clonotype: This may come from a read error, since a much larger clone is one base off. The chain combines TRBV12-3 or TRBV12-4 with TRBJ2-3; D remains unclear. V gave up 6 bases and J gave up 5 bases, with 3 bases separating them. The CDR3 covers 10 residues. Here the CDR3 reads CASRRDTQYF. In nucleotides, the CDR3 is TGTGCCAGCAGGAGAGATACGCAGTATTTT.

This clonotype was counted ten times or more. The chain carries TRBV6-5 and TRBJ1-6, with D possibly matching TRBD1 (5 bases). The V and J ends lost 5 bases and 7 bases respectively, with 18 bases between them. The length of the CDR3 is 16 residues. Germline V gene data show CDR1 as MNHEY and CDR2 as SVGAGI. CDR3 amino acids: CASSQGPGRINSPLHF. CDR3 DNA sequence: TGTGCCAGCAGTCAGGGCCCGGGCCGGATCAATTCACCCCTCCACTTT.

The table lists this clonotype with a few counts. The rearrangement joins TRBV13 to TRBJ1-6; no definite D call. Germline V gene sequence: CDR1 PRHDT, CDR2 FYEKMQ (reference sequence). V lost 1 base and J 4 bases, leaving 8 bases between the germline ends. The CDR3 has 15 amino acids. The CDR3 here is CASSLAGNYNSPLHF. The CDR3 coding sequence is TGTGCCAGCAGCTTAGCGGGGAATTATAATTCACCCCTCCACTTT.

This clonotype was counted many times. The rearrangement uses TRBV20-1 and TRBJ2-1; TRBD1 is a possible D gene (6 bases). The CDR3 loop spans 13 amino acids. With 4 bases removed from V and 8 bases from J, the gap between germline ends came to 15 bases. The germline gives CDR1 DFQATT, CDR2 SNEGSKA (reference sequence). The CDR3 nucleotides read TGCAGTGCTACACAGGGAATGTCATATGAGCAGTTCTTC. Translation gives CSATQGMSYEQFF.

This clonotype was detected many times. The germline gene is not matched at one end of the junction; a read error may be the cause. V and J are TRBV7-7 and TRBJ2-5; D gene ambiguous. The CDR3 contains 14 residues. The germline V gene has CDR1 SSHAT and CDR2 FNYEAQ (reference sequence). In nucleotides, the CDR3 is TGTGCTAGCAGCTTAGGTCGCAATGGGGAGACCCAGTACTTC. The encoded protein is CASSLGRNGETQYF.

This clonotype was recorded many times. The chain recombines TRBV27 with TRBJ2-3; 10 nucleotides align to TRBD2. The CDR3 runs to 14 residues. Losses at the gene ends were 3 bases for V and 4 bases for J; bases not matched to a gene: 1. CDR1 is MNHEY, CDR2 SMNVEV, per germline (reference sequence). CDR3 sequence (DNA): TGTGCCAGCAGTTTCGGACTAGCGGCAGATACGCAGTATTTT. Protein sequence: CASSFGLAADTQYF.

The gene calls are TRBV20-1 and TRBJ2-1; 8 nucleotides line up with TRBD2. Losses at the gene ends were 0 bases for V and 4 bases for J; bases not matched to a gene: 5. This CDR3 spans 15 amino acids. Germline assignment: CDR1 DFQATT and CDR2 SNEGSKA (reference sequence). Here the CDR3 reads CSARDGTSGYNEQFF. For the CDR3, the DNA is TGCAGTGCTAGAGATGGCACTAGCGGATACAATGAGCAGTTCTTC.

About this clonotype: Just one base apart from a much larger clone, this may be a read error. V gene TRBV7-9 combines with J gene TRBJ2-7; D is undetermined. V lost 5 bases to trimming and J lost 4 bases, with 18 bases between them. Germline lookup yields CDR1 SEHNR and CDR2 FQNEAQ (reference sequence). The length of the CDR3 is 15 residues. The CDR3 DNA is TGTGCCAGCAGCGACCGTACCGATTCTTTTTACGAGCAGTACTTC. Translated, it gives CASSDRTDSFYEQYF.

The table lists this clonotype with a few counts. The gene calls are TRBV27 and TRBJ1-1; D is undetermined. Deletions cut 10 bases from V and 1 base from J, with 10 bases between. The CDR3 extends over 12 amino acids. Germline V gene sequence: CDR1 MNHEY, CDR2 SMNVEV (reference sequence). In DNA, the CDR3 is TGTGCCACTAGAACGGGGAACACTGAAGCTTTCTTT. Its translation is CATRTGNTEAFF.

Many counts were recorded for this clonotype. The CDR3 spells CASSKDQYNEQFF. CDR3 sequence (DNA): TGTGCCAGCAGCAAAGACCAATACAATGAGCAGTTCTTC. The genes are TRBV21-1 and TRBJ2-1. TRBV21-1 counts as a pseudogene. The CDR3 loop spans 13 amino acids.

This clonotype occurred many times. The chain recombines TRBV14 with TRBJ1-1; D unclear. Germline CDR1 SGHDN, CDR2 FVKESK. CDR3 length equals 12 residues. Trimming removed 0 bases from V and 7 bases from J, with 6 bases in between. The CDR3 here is CASSQDVGEAFF. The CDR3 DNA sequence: TGTGCCAGCAGCCAAGATGTGGGTGAAGCTTTCTTT. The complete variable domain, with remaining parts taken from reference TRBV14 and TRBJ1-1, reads EAGVTQFPSHSVIEKGQTVTLRCDPISGHDNLYWYRRVMGKEIKFLLHFVKESKQDESGMPNNRFLAERTGGTYSTLKVQPAELEDSGVYFCASSQDVGEAFFGQGTRLTVV.